This TCR beta chain comes out of a study of CD8+CD57+ T cells in acquired aplastic anemia. The study, taken as a whole, reports: Overlapping CD8+ CDR3 repertoires of patients and controls contained some 27 shared sequences.

For CDR3 and TCR beta VDJ profiling, genomic DNA was the template used. Via MiXCR, TCRdb re-called the reads, giving one row per CDR3 protein. The table lists about 81,000 distinct CDR3 sequences, about half of them singletons. The V and J ends lost 5 bases and 2 bases respectively, with 13 bases between them. The CDR3 extends over 14 amino acids. Germline CDR1 is SEHNR and CDR2 is FQNEAQ (reference sequence). Concerning this clonotype itself: Its antigen is currently unknown.

The specimen was sorted CD4+, CD8+, or CD8+CD57+ T cells (not recorded which) from PBMCs. The genes are TRBV7-9 and TRBJ2-7; D uncertain. This receptor was identified in a human donor in good health, serving as a control. The CDR3 DNA sequence: TGTGCCAGCAGCCCCCTCGACGGAGCCTACGAGCAGTACTTC. Its translation: CASSPLDGAYEQYF.